This T cell receptor (beta chain) came from a study of control samples from healthy donors and cancer patients. Germline trimming cut 5 bases from V and 8 bases from J; bases unmatched to any gene: 10. This CDR3 has 15 amino acids. CDR1 is SGHTA, CDR2 FQGNSA, per germline. TCRdb's table, derived via immunoSEQ multiplex PCR, lists solely in-frame clones and lacks some. In the table there are 98,000 or so clones, 70% to 85% of which are singletons. The source is a man younger than 35 in good health. The sequencing input was blood. The rearrangement joins TRBV7-2 to TRBJ2-1; 9 bases align to TRBD2. CDR3 amino acids: CASSQRSGGQHEQFF. The DNA of the CDR3 is TGTGCCAGCAGCCAAAGGAGCGGGGGGCAACATGAGCAGTTCTTC.